Presented here are 8 T cell receptor beta chains from one specimen sequenced in a study of blood T cell repertoires in COVID-19. Produced via immunoSEQ multiplex PCR; TCRdb's table is partial and in-frame only. The sample yields roughly 35,000 clones, roughly three quarters seen once. The sample consisted of peripheral blood. These receptors all stem from a man between 65 and 80 years old with acute or convalescent COVID-19.

The chain has TRBV4-3 and TRBJ1-4, with D possibly TRBD1 on 6 matching bases. The CDR3 consists of 16 residues. The V gene lost 1 base and the J gene lost 0 bases, with 9 bases spanning the gap. CDR1 and CDR2 (germline): LGHNA, YSLEER. The CDR3, as DNA: TGCGCCAGCAGCCAAGGGTACAGGGCAACTAATGAAAAACTGTTTTTT. Its translation is CASSQGYRATNEKLFF.

The V call is TRBV30, the J call TRBJ1-5; no definite D call. The CDR3 is 13 residues long. The V gene lost 1 base and the J gene lost 2 bases, with 6 bases spanning the gap. Germline loops: CDR1 GTSNPN, CDR2 SVGIG (reference sequence). CDR3 nucleotides: TGTGCCTGGAGTGCAGAGGGCAATCAGCCCCAGCATTTT. This sequence encodes CAWSAEGNQPQHF.

V usage is TRBV6-2 or TRBV6-3 and J usage is TRBJ2-4, with TRBD1 matching over 8 bases. The length of the CDR3 is 14 residues. The trim removed 4 bases at V and 7 bases at J, leaving 6 bases unmatched. Germline V lookup: CDR1 MNHEY, CDR2 SVGEGT. CDR3 nucleotide sequence: TGTGCCAGCAGTTTAGACAGGGGAATTAACATTCAGTACTTC. It translates to CASSLDRGINIQYF.

The genes are TRBV3-1 (or the pseudogene TRBV3-2) and TRBJ1-4; no definite D call. The CDR3 totals 14 residues. Germline assignment: CDR1 LGHDT and CDR2 YNNKEL (reference sequence). Deletions cut 4 bases from V and 2 bases from J, with 8 bases between. CDR3 DNA: TGTGCCAGCAGCCGAGTCAATACTAATGAAAAACTGTTTTTT. Its protein product is CASSRVNTNEKLFF.

This CDR3 reads CASSLQGSNQPQHF. CDR3 sequence (DNA): TGTGCCAGCAGCCTACAGGGAAGCAATCAGCCCCAGCATTTT. This chain uses TRBV5-4 with TRBJ1-5, with D perhaps matching TRBD1 (6 bases). CDR3 length: 14 amino acids. Trimming removed 4 bases at V and 1 base at J, with 9 bases between. CDR1 and CDR2 from the germline V gene are SGHNT and YYREEE (reference sequence).

CDR3 sequence (DNA): TGCGCCAGCAGCCCTTTGCGGGGGAGGGGAGACCTTAACACTGAAGCTTTCTTT. Protein: CASSPLRGRGDLNTEAFF. J is TRBJ1-1 and V is TRBV5-1, with TRBD1 as a possible D gene (5 bases). Trimming removed 4 bases from V and 2 bases from J, with 24 bases in between. Germline V gene sequence: CDR1 SGHRS, CDR2 YFSETQ. The CDR3 length is 18 residues.

The chain combines TRBV12-3 or TRBV12-4 with TRBJ1-2; 7 bases fit TRBD1. The CDR3 has 13 amino acids. J lost 4 bases, V lost 5 bases, and 4 bases had no gene match. This CDR3 is CASSTGTAYGYTF. The CDR3 DNA reads as TGTGCCAGCAGTACTGGGACAGCCTATGGCTACACCTTC.

The DNA of the CDR3 is TGTGCCAGCAGTTCCTCGGACAGGGGGAAGGAAGAAAAACTGTTTTTT. Its translation is CASSSSDRGKEEKLFF. The J gene is TRBJ1-4, the V gene TRBV28; 10 bases agree with TRBD1. CDR1 and CDR2 (germline): MDHEN, SYDVKM. The CDR3 sequence is 16 residues long. V trimming: 4 bases; J trimming: 8 bases; junction bases outside the gene matches: 10.